Listed below are T cell receptor beta chains from one sample, sequenced in a study of Graves' ophthalmopathy and Graves' hyperthyroidism. MiXCR, applied by TCRdb to the multiplex PCR reads, yields one record per CDR3 protein. In the table there are about 1.2 million distinct CDR3 sequences, about two fifths of which are singletons. The specimen sequenced was peripheral blood or thyroid tissue (not recorded which). The receptors originated from an adult man with Graves' hyperthyroidism. CDR3s include the opening cysteine and the closing phenylalanine or tryptophan. D genes are given only for firm matches. The size field is filled for only some rows; it gives once, few, many or a size class.

d_gene,v_gene,abundance,j_gene,CDR3aa,CDR3nt
TRBD1,TRBV10-3,many,TRBJ1-5,CAISDGTGPNQPQHF,TGTGCCATCAGTGATGGGACAGGGCCTAATCAGCCCCAGCATTTT
.,TRBV7-2,.,TRBJ2-7,CASSPHDGYGYEQYF,TGTGCCAGCAGCCCACATGATGGCTATGGCTACGAGCAGTACTTC
.,TRBV7-2,many,TRBJ2-2,CASSLGGVWSTGELFF,TGTGCCAGCAGCTTAGGGGGGGTCTGGAGTACCGGGGAGCTGTTTTTT
.,TRBV7-2,.,TRBJ2-7,CASSLDGTESTYEQYF,TGTGCCAGCAGCTTAGACGGGACTGAATCGACCTACGAGCAGTACTTC
.,TRBV30,few,TRBJ1-2,CAWSGAGRPYGYTF,TGTGCCTGGAGTGGGGCAGGCAGGCCCTATGGCTACACCTTC
.,TRBV12-5,few,TRBJ1-1,CASGLTPTGRFDTEAFF,TGTGCTAGTGGTTTGACACCTACAGGGCGCTTCGATACTGAAGCTTTCTTT
.,TRBV7-8,.,TRBJ2-7,CASNPGTTYEQYF,TGTGCTAGCAACCCCGGAACCACCTACGAGCAGTACTTC
.,TRBV20-1,few,TRBJ1-3,CSARHQETIYF,TGCAGTGCTAGGCACCAAGAGACCATATATTTT
.,TRBV19,.,TRBJ1-1,CASDSPDTEAPF,TGTGCCAGCGACAGCCCGGACACTGAAGCTCCCTTT
TRBD2,TRBV20-1,many,TRBJ2-5,CSARWLAVGETQYF,TGCAGTGCTAGATGGCTAGCGGTGGGGGAGACCCAGTACTTC
.,TRBV5-5,.,TRBJ1-1,CASSLAEWIHTEAFF,TGTGCCAGCAGCTTGGCCGAGTGGATACACACTGAAGCTTTCTTT
.,TRBV10-2,few,TRBJ2-7,CASSSGTLAPSTSKQYF,TGTGCCAGCAGCTCCGGGACGCTAGCGCCTAGTACGAGTAAGCAGTACTTC
.,TRBV11-2,few,TRBJ1-4,CASSPRSQQKNEKLFF,TGTGCCAGCAGCCCTAGGTCGCAACAGAAAAATGAAAAACTGTTTTTT
.,TRBV13,.,TRBJ1-2,CASSLLRNGYTF,TGTGCCAGCAGCCTCCTGCGGAATGGCTACACCTTC
TRBD1,TRBV7-2,few,TRBJ2-7,CASSHPTGGGEQYF,TGTGCCAGCAGCCACCCGACAGGGGGCGGGGAGCAGTACTTC
.,TRBV24-1,many,TRBJ1-4,CATSDSAGAQGEKLFF,TGTGCCACCAGTGATTCGGCAGGGGCGCAAGGTGAAAAACTGTTTTTT
TRBD1,TRBV9,many,TRBJ1-1,CASSVDRGQGTEAFF,TGTGCCAGCAGCGTAGATAGGGGGCAGGGCACTGAAGCTTTCTTT
.,TRBV29-1,many,TRBJ1-1,CSVITDGADTEAFF,TGCAGCGTGATCACTGATGGGGCGGACACTGAAGCTTTCTTT
.,TRBV9,many,TRBJ2-2,CASSAGELFF,TGTGCCAGCAGTGCCGGGGAGCTGTTTTTT
TRBD1,TRBV10-2,.,TRBJ2-7,CASSARTGASYEQYF,TGCGCCAGCAGTGCTCGGACAGGGGCCTCCTACGAGCAGTACTTC
.,TRBV4-2,.,TRBJ2-7,CASSQEGGGPYYEQYF,TGTGCCAGCAGCCAAGAAGGTGGAGGGCCCTACTACGAGCAGTACTTC
.,TRBV12-3/TRBV12-4,.,TRBJ1-2,CASSLAVNTF,TGTGCCAGCAGTTTAGCGGTGAACACCTTC
.,TRBV2,many,TRBJ1-6,CASTSVSPLHF,TGTGCCAGCACCTCGGTTTCACCCCTCCACTTT
.,TRBV10-2,many,TRBJ2-7,CASSARRAATYEQYF,TGCGCCAGCAGTGCCCGGCGGGCCGCGACCTACGAGCAGTACTTC
.,TRBV11-2,many,TRBJ2-7,CASSSGPGYEQYF,TGTGCCAGCAGCTCAGGGCCGGGCTACGAGCAGTACTTC
.,TRBV7-9,few,TRBJ1-3,CASGSRGLSGNTIYF,TGTGCCAGCGGTAGCCGGGGCTTGTCGGGAAACACCATATATTTT
TRBD1,TRBV7-9,many,TRBJ1-6,CASSPWGQSNSPLHF,TGTGCCAGCAGCCCATGGGGACAGTCTAATTCACCCCTCCACTTT
.,TRBV24-1,once,TRBJ1-3,CATSDSRGAGNTIYF,TGTGCCACCAGTGATTCCCGGGGGGCTGGAAACACCATATATTTT
.,TRBV7-2,few,TRBJ1-1,CASSRPGPGFSEAFF,TGTGCCAGCAGCCGACCAGGTCCGGGGTTTAGTGAAGCTTTCTTT
.,TRBV19,.,TRBJ1-5,CASSIRTAYNQPQHF,TGTGCCAGTAGTATAAGGACCGCGTACAATCAGCCCCAGCATTTT
.,TRBV25-1,.,TRBJ1-5,CASSAGPGNQPQHF,TGTGCCAGCAGCGCGGGACCGGGCAATCAGCCCCAGCATTTT
TRBD1,TRBV10-3,.,TRBJ1-4,CATGSGRGSEKLFF,TGTGCGACCGGGTCGGGCAGGGGGAGCGAAAAACTGTTTTTT
.,TRBV5-1,.,TRBJ2-5,CASSYFGSEETQYF,TGCGCCAGCAGCTACTTTGGATCGGAAGAGACCCAGTACTTC
TRBD1,TRBV19,many,TRBJ1-3,CASKEQGQSSGNTIYF,TGTGCCAGTAAAGAACAGGGACAGAGCTCTGGAAACACCATATATTTT
.,TRBV29-1,once,TRBJ1-1,CSVWGETATEAFF,TGCAGCGTATGGGGGGAGACGGCAACTGAAGCTTTCTTT
TRBD1,TRBV2,few,TRBJ1-1,CASSPRDRGSMTTEAFF,TGTGCCAGCAGCCCGCGGGACAGGGGCTCCATGACCACTGAAGCTTTCTTT
.,TRBV7-2,.,TRBJ2-7,CASSPAIPGTTNYEQYF,TGTGCCAGCAGCCCGGCCATTCCCGGGACAACGAACTACGAGCAGTACTTC
.,TRBV20-1,few,TRBJ2-7,CSARTPGPTRGEQYF,TGCAGTGCACGGACGCCGGGACCGACCCGGGGCGAGCAGTACTTC
.,TRBV7-9,few,TRBJ1-1,CASSLTGGGSTEAFF,TGTGCCAGCAGCCTGACGGGGGGAGGAAGCACTGAAGCTTTCTTT
.,TRBV2,many,TRBJ1-5,CASSEDRDIGIRSNQPQHF,TGTGCCAGCAGTGAAGATCGGGACATCGGGATTCGGAGCAATCAGCCCCAGCATTTT
.,TRBV19,.,TRBJ1-6,CAISVSPLHF,TGTGCCATATCGGTTTCACCCCTCCACTTT
TRBD1,TRBV19,.,TRBJ1-3,CASRSGQGTGNTIYF,TGTGCCAGTAGGTCGGGACAGGGGACTGGAAACACCATATATTTT
.,TRBV5-1,.,TRBJ1-2,CASSLNSLNYGYTF,TGCGCCAGCAGCTTGAACAGCCTTAACTATGGCTACACCTTC
.,TRBV7-2,.,TRBJ2-3,CASSLFAGETDTQYF,TGTGCCAGCAGCTTATTTGCAGGGGAAACAGATACGCAGTATTTT
.,TRBV9,few,TRBJ2-2,CASSSLARGTGELFF,TGTGCCAGCAGCTCATTGGCCAGGGGCACCGGGGAGCTGTTTTTT
.,TRBV9,few,TRBJ1-5,CASSAGMNQPQHF,TGTGCCAGCAGCGCAGGGATGAATCAGCCCCAGCATTTT
TRBD1,TRBV7-9,.,TRBJ1-5,CASSANRGSNMGVGQPQHF,TGTGCCAGCAGTGCCAACAGGGGTAGCAATATGGGGGTTGGGCAGCCCCAGCATTTT
.,TRBV4-3,.,TRBJ2-5,CASSQGPPGFQETQYF,TGCGCCAGCAGCCAAGGCCCTCCAGGCTTCCAAGAGACCCAGTACTTC
TRBD1,TRBV10-3,.,TRBJ1-6,CAACPGTGGASPLHF,TGTGCCGCATGTCCCGGGACAGGTGGGGCTTCACCCCTCCACTTT
TRBD2,TRBV2,.,TRBJ2-1,CASNLAGGGEQFF,TGTGCCAGCAATCTAGCGGGAGGAGGTGAGCAGTTCTTC
TRBD1,TRBV29-1,.,TRBJ1-6,CSVQEVRGTLHF,TGCAGCGTCCAAGAGGTCAGGGGGACCCTCCACTTT